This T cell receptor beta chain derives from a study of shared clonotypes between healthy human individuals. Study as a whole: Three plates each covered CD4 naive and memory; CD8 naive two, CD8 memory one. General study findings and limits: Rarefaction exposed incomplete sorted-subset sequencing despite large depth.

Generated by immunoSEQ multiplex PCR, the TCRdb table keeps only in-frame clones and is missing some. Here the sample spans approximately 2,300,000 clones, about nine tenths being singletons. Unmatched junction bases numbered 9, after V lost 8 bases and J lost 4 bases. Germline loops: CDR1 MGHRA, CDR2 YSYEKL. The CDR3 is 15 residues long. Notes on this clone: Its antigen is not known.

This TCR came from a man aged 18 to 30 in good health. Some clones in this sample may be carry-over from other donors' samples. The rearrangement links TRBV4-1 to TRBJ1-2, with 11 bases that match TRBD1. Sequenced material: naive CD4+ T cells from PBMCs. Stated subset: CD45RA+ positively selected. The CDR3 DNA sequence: TGCGCCAGCCGCCCTCCGGGACAGGGGGGCTATGGCTACACCTTC. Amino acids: CASRPPGQGGYGYTF.